A selection of T cell receptor beta chains follows, all from one sample in a study of CD8 T cells in ankylosing spondylitis. MiXCR was run by TCRdb on the 5' RACE reads, yielding one entry per CDR3 protein. The sample lists under 250,000 distinct CDR3 sequences; more than 5.5% were seen once. Specimen: blood, either unsorted or a sorted T cell fraction (not recorded which). The origin of the receptors is a male donor with ankylosing spondylitis. Each CDR3 is given with its conserved first and last residue. The order of the fields is J gene, D gene, CDR3 length, clone size, V gene, CDR3 protein, CDR3 DNA. D genes are given only for firm matches. Some rows have no size entry. The others give once, few or many, or a class for an expanded clone.

>TRBJ2-3|NA|14|NA|TRBV27
CASSPLRSTDTQYF
TGTGCCAGCAGTCCCCTGAGGAGCACAGATACGCAGTATTTT
>TRBJ2-3|NA|13|NA|TRBV10-3
CAILGEYADTQYF
TGTGCCATCCTGGGCGAATACGCAGATACGCAGTATTTT
>TRBJ2-7|NA|13|many|TRBV12-3/TRBV12-4
CASSPNLIYEQYF
TGTGCCAGCAGTCCCAACCTGATCTACGAGCAGTACTTC
>TRBJ2-7|NA|14|few|TRBV7-8
CASTSRGVTYEQYF
TGTGCCAGCACCTCTAGGGGCGTTACATACGAGCAGTACTTC
>TRBJ2-7|NA|12|many|TRBV12-3/TRBV12-4
CASSGRGGEQYF
TGTGCCAGCAGTGGCAGGGGCGGCGAGCAGTACTTC
>TRBJ2-1|NA|15|many|TRBV4-3
CASSQGLSSYNEQFF
TGCGCCAGCAGCCAAGGACTATCCTCCTACAATGAGCAGTTCTTC
>TRBJ1-1|NA|14|many|TRBV12-3/TRBV12-4
CASSSYGQNTEAFF
TGTGCCAGCAGTTCTTACGGACAGAACACTGAAGCTTTCTTT
>TRBJ1-6|NA|15|many|TRBV25-1
CASSPLDSYNSPLHF
TGTGCCAGCAGTCCCCTGGACAGCTATAATTCACCCCTCCACTTT
>TRBJ1-2|TRBD1|15|many|TRBV29-1
CSVDSRHRGGVGYTF
TGCAGCGTCGATAGCAGGCACAGGGGGGGAGTTGGCTACACCTTC
>TRBJ1-6|TRBD1|15|many|TRBV4-3
CASSQDWTGVSPLHF
TGCGCCAGCAGCCAAGATTGGACAGGGGTATCACCCCTCCACTTT
>TRBJ1-5|NA|14|many|TRBV4-1
CASSPTSVVQPQHF
TGCGCCAGCAGCCCAACGTCGGTTGTTCAGCCCCAGCATTTT
>TRBJ1-1|NA|13|many|TRBV10-3
CAISELVGAEAFF
TGTGCCATCAGTGAGTTGGTGGGGGCTGAAGCTTTCTTT
>TRBJ2-1|NA|14|many|TRBV9
CASSAGHRQDEQFF
TGTGCCAGCAGCGCGGGCCACCGGCAGGATGAGCAGTTCTTC
>TRBJ2-7|NA|13|many|TRBV27
CASSWSASYEQYF
TGTGCCAGCAGTTGGTCGGCCTCCTACGAGCAGTACTTC
>TRBJ2-7|NA|13|few|TRBV9
CASSVAEGNEQYF
TGTGCCAGCAGCGTAGCGGAGGGGAACGAGCAGTACTTC
>TRBJ2-5|TRBD1|15|NA|TRBV28
CASSRPGTGEETQYF
TGTGCCAGCAGTCGACCCGGGACAGGGGAAGAGACCCAGTACTTC
>TRBJ1-2|NA|13|few|TRBV12-3/TRBV12-4
CASTAGGHYGYTF
TGTGCCAGCACTGCCGGGGGGCACTATGGCTACACCTTC
>TRBJ2-2|NA|16|NA|TRBV6-1
CASLQGSVANTGELFF
TGTGCCAGCCTACAGGGTTCGGTAGCCAACACCGGGGAGCTGTTTTTT
>TRBJ2-2|TRBD2|16|many|TRBV9
CASSVDGGSFAGELFF
TGTGCCAGCAGCGTAGACGGCGGGAGCTTCGCCGGGGAGCTGTTTTTT
>TRBJ1-2|NA|16|NA|TRBV12-3/TRBV12-4
CASSLGSPLSAYGYTF
TGTGCCAGCAGTTTGGGCAGTCCGCTGTCGGCCTATGGCTACACCTTC
>TRBJ1-1|NA|15|many|TRBV5-1
CASSWGIRGETEAFF
TGCGCCAGCAGCTGGGGAATCAGGGGAGAGACTGAAGCTTTCTTT
>TRBJ2-7|TRBD1|16|many|TRBV5-6
CASSSPNQGAQQGQYF
TGTGCCAGCAGCTCACCAAACCAGGGGGCGCAACAGGGGCAGTACTTC
>TRBJ2-7|NA|17|NA|TRBV7-9
CASSLTPQGELSYEQYF
TGTGCCAGCAGCTTAACGCCTCAGGGAGAGTTGAGCTACGAGCAGTACTTC
>TRBJ2-3|NA|16|few|TRBV27
CASSFVYNIPTDTQYF
TGTGCCAGCAGTTTCGTCTACAACATACCCACAGATACGCAGTATTTT
>TRBJ1-2|NA|16|NA|TRBV18
CASSPPPPGERYGYTF
TGTGCCAGCTCACCACCCCCTCCCGGGGAACGCTATGGCTACACCTTC
>TRBJ1-5|TRBD1|15|many|TRBV6-1
CASRTDRGRNQPQHF
TGTGCCAGCAGAACCGACAGGGGGAGGAATCAGCCCCAGCATTTT
>TRBJ2-3|NA|14|many|TRBV5-1
CASSPGHPTDTQYF
TGCGCCAGCAGCCCCGGACACCCGACAGATACGCAGTATTTT
>TRBJ2-5|TRBD2|17|many|TRBV10-3
CAIRGGLAGVYQETQYF
TGTGCCATCAGAGGAGGTCTAGCGGGGGTGTACCAAGAGACCCAGTACTTC
>TRBJ2-7|NA|16|once|TRBV11-2
CASSPSPSERINEQYF
TGTGCCAGCAGCCCGTCTCCTAGCGAGAGGATTAACGAGCAGTACTTC
>TRBJ1-4|TRBD1|14|many|TRBV7-2
CASSLTGVNEKLFF
TGTGCCAGCAGCCTCACAGGGGTTAATGAAAAACTGTTTTTT
>TRBJ1-4|NA|13|few|TRBV11-2
CASSRRLDEKLFF
TGTGCCAGCAGCCGCCGGTTGGATGAAAAACTGTTTTTT
>TRBJ2-7|TRBD2|16|NA|TRBV10-3
CAISEPAGETSYEQYF
TGTGCCATCAGTGAACCAGCGGGAGAAACCTCCTACGAGCAGTACTTC
>TRBJ2-3|TRBD2|15|many|TRBV4-2
CASSPRLAEADTQYF
TGTGCCAGCAGCCCCCGACTAGCGGAGGCAGATACGCAGTATTTT
>TRBJ2-7|TRBD1|14|many|TRBV29-1
CSAAPGQGAYEQYF
TGCAGCGCGGCACCGGGACAGGGGGCCTACGAGCAGTACTTC
>TRBJ2-2|NA|13|NA|TRBV24-1
CASGESYTGELFF
TGTGCTTCTGGGGAGTCCTACACCGGGGAGCTGTTTTTT
>TRBJ2-2|NA|14|few|TRBV20-1
CSARGSVGGWELFF
TGCAGTGCTAGAGGATCGGTGGGCGGCTGGGAGCTGTTTTTT
>TRBJ2-7|TRBD2|14|few|TRBV12-3/TRBV12-4
CASSRSGASYEQYF
TGTGCCAGCAGTCGGAGCGGGGCCTCCTACGAGCAGTACTTC
>TRBJ2-7|NA|15|many|TRBV27
CASSLSGGLSYEQYF
TGTGCCAGCAGTTTATCGGGCGGGCTGAGCTACGAGCAGTACTTC